This section outlines one TCR beta chain sequence together with its context. The CDR3 runs to 14 residues. V lost 2 bases, J lost 6 bases, and 6 bases stayed unmatched. The germline V gene encodes CDR1 GTSNPN and CDR2 SVGIG (reference sequence). These data belong to a study of blood T cell repertoires in COVID-19. Overall study context: T cells, B-cell-depleted T cells, or PBMCs provided the cDNA or gDNA that served as material.

Enrolled through a virtual design, the participants were between roughly 18 and 100 years of age and came from about two dozen US areas. TCRdb keeps only in-frame clones here, not all; method: immunoSEQ multiplex PCR. The data contain over 250,000 clones, about 90% of them singletons. The sample was PBMCs or T cells enriched from blood (not recorded which). The chain recombines TRBV30 with TRBJ2-7; 11 nucleotides align to TRBD1. This sequence originates from an older woman who had recovered from COVID-19. The CDR3 region is CAWSTGTGGAEQYF. Written as DNA, the CDR3 is TGTGCCTGGAGTACCGGGACAGGGGGTGCCGAGCAGTACTTC.